The TCR beta chain under discussion was sequenced for a study of T cells after yellow fever vaccination (dated by TCRdb to the late 2010s). The study in broad terms: The SMART-Seq v4 Ultra Low Input RNA kit was used to prepare libraries from fractions with low cell numbers. Blood samples were taken at several timepoints before and after primary and secondary immunization, and bulk PBMC replicates and cell subsets were isolated. To follow T-cell clones before and after primary and booster YFV17D yellow fever vaccination, bulk TCR alpha and beta repertoires were sequenced over time. Two healthy male donors, one aged 18 to 30 and one aged 30 to 39 years, made up the cohort.

Broad study findings and their caveats: The secondary T-cell response was weaker than the primary response but faster, peaking on day 5 instead of day 15. Computational filtering was required because FACS-sorted repertoires could contain abundant contaminating clonotypes from the bulk population. Most clones expanded after primary vaccination (about 96% of CD4 and roughly 90% of CD8) were re-detected after the booster, suggesting that broad memory maintenance occurred. A small share of clonotypes occurred in both CD4 and CD8 compartments, likely arising from convergent recombination. Because only a couple of donors were included in the study, the extent to which the findings can be generalized is limited.

The CDR3 starts with the cysteine, ends with the phenylalanine, and has 15 residues. Only the CDR3 DNA stays, 45 bases, in frame from base 1. Cut back by 0 bases and 4 bases, the V and J ends lie 10 bases apart. CDR1 and CDR2, looked up from the germline V gene, are SGHVS and FNYEAQ. According to the study, the label for this sample's treatment or condition signals: live attenuated yellow fever vaccine strain. A standard Ficoll-Paque protocol was used to isolate PBMCs from peripheral blood. Dynabeads CD4 and CD8 positive selection kits were used to isolate the CD4 and CD8 T-cell fractions. TriZol was used to extract RNA from bulk PBMCs, from CD4 and CD8 fractions, and from dextramer-positive and dextramer-negative fractions. This clonotype has just a few counts. It has no known antigen specificity. Within one base of it there is no much larger clone, and no base qualities were kept. Sequencing took place on an Illumina NovaSeq 6000. TCR cDNA was made using 5'RACE template switching, a step that added a universal primer site and unique molecular identifiers. cDNA synthesis was primed from both the TCR alpha and TCR beta constant segments. Library amplification used two PCR steps, and the second PCR step added sample barcodes and sequencing adapters. Libraries were sequenced on Illumina HiSeq 2500 (2x100 bp) or NovaSeq (2x150 bp). The authors processed their data as follows. Reads were demultiplexed and collapsed into UMI consensus sequences with MIGEC, and V(D)J alignment was performed with MiXCR. Using edgeR on replicate PBMC samples, clonotypes were called vaccine-responding if FDR was below 0.01 and the log2 fold change was above 5 up to day 15. Each bulk clonotype received a CD4 or CD8 identity based on whether the sequenced CD4 or CD8 repertoire contained that clonotype at higher abundance. TCRdb reran the public reads through fastp at Q25 and MiXCR, keeping productive beta chains. CDR3 protein sequences are deduplicated, and each keeps its most common genes and DNA. These V and J calls originate from TCRdb's pipeline instead of the authors' own analysis. The sample contains about 320,000 distinct CDR3 sequences, around 10% of them found a single time. The biggest ten clones account for 3% to 4% of the sample.

The TCR sequence derives from a man aged 18 to 29 who received the YFV17D yellow fever vaccine. This chain joins TRBV7-6 to TRBJ2-1; a tentative D match to TRBD1 spans 5 bases. Sequenced here: CD4+ T cells sorted from PBMCs, sampled 45 days after the yellow fever booster vaccination. The nucleotide sequence reads as follows: TGTGCCAGCAGCTTAGCGGGGCTTGGATACAATGAGCAGTTCTTC. Translated, it reads CASSLAGLGYNEQFF.